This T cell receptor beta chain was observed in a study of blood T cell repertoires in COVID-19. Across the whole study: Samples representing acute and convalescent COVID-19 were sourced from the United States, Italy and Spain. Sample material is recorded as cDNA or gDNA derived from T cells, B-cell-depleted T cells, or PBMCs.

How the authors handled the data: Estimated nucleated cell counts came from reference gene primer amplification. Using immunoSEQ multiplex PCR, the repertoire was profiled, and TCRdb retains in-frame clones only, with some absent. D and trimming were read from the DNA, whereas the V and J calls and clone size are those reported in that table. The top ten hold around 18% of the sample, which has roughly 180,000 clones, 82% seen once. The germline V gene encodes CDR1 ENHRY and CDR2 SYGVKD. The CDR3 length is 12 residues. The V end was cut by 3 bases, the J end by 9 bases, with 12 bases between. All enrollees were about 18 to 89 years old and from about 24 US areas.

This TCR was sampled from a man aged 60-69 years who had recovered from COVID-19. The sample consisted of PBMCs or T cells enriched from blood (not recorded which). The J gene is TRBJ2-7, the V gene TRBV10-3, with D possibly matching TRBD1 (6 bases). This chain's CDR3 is CAISEAGAGQYF. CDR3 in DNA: TGTGCCATCAGTGAAGCAGGGGCGGGGCAGTACTTC.